This entry lists 29 T cell receptor beta chains sequenced from one sample in a study of molecular identifiers for immune sequencing clone quantification. MiXCR, applied by TCRdb to the PCR reads, yields one record per CDR3 protein. The sample has 97,000 or so distinct CDR3 sequences, under 40% seen once. What was sequenced was naive CD8+ T cells from blood, with Jurkat cell RNA spiked in. Specified subset: FACS-sorted CD8+CD4-CCR7+CD45RA+ naive T cells. All receptors come from a human donor in good health. Some libraries in this study had Jurkat cell RNA spiked in.

This clonotype came up many times. V and J are TRBV28 and TRBJ1-5, with 8 bases identical to TRBD1. Unmatched junction bases numbered 19, after V lost 2 bases and J lost 7 bases. Per germline, CDR1 MDHEN and CDR2 SYDVKM. This CDR3 has 19 residues. The CDR3 sequence is CASSLKFQERGQGRQPQHF. The CDR3 DNA reads TGTGCCAGCAGTTTAAAGTTCCAGGAGCGTGGACAGGGCCGCCAGCCCCAGCATTTT.

In the case of this clonotype: A read error may explain this, as a much larger clone is one base away. The chain couples TRBV29-1 to TRBJ2-3, with unresolved D. The J call may be incorrect, as the DNA end agrees better with TRBJ1-5. CDR1 is SQVTM and CDR2 is ANQGSEA in the germline V gene. The length of the CDR3 is 8 residues. The CDR3 here is CSVSAQHF. The CDR3 region has the DNA TGCAGCGTTTCAGCGCAGCATTTT.

In this sample, this clonotype turned up once. With a much larger clone just one base away, this may be a read error. The rearrangement links TRBV7-8 to TRBJ1-5; no clear D. The CDR3 totals 14 residues. In germline, CDR1 is SGHVS, CDR2 FQNEAQ. V shed 2 bases and J shed 9 bases, with 14 bases lying between them. The CDR3 DNA reads as TGTGCCAGCAGCTTATTCGTGGGCCCTGGGCCCCAGCATTTT. Amino acid sequence: CASSLFVGPGPQHF. Full variable domain (missing parts from reference TRBV7-8 and TRBJ1-5): GAGVSQSPRYKVAKRGQDVALRCDPISGHVSLFWYQQALGQGPEFLTYFQNEAQLDKSGLPSDRFFAERPEGSVSTLKIQRTQQEDSAVYLCASSLFVGPGPQHFGDGTRLSIL.

At least ten counts were recorded for this clonotype. The chain has TRBV5-4 and TRBJ2-7, with 9 bases aligning to TRBD1. The CDR3 runs 13 residues. The V gene's germline CDR1 is SGHNT and CDR2 YYREEE (reference sequence). The V segment lost 3 bases and the J segment 5 bases; nucleotides outside the gene matches: 3. CDR3 nucleotide sequence: TGTGCCAGCAGCTGGACAGGGGACGACGAGCAGTACTTC. Translation: CASSWTGDDEQYF.

This clonotype has only a few counts. The CDR3 region is CASRLTGYNTGELFF. CDR3 nucleotide sequence: TGTGCCAGCAGGCTAACAGGGTACAACACCGGGGAGCTGTTTTTT. The chain uses TRBV5-3 and TRBJ2-2; maybe TRBD1 (6 bases). TRBV5-3 is known as an ORF, though its function is uncertain. V was cut by 8 bases and J by 2 bases, with 16 bases left in between. The CDR3 loop spans 15 amino acids.

This clonotype was observed at least ten times. The chain joins TRBV28 to TRBJ2-3; maybe TRBD1 (6 bases). V lost 3 bases, J lost 4 bases, and 14 bases lay in between. Germline V CDR1 and CDR2: MDHEN, SYDVKM. The CDR3 totals 15 residues. This chain's CDR3 is CASSFRGTLADTQYF. The CDR3 nucleotides read TGTGCCAGCAGTTTTAGAGGGACACTCGCAGATACGCAGTATTTT.

This chain joins TRBV28 and TRBJ2-7, with D perhaps matching TRBD1 or TRBD2 (7 bases each). The CDR3 covers 16 residues. The V end lost 6 bases, the J end lost 6 bases, and 24 bases lay between the germline ends. Per germline, CDR1 MDHEN and CDR2 SYDVKM. The CDR3 sequence is CASSDPGGGSGSEQYF. DNA for the CDR3: TGTGCCAGCAGCGACCCAGGGGGGGGGAGCGGATCCGAGCAGTACTTC.

On this clonotype: Because the CDR3 is missing its conserved closing phenylalanine or tryptophan, this is likely a read error. This chain joins TRBV4-1 and TRBJ1-2; a possible D gene is TRBD1 (5 bases). Trimming shortened V by 2 bases and J by 6 bases, and 25 bases separated the two germline ends. Germline V gene data show CDR1 as MGHRA and CDR2 as YSYEKL. CDR3 length: 18 residues. The CDR3 DNA sequence: TGCGCCAGCAGCCAACCTACTTCCCGGGACGGGGGAAACAATGGCTACACCATC. It specifies CASSQPTSRDGGNNGYTI.

This sequence joins TRBV25-1 and TRBJ2-7, with D perhaps TRBD1 or TRBD2 (5 bases each). Germline V CDR1 and CDR2: MGHDK, SYGVNS. Deletions cut 6 bases from V and 0 bases from J, with 18 bases between. The length of the CDR3 is 16 residues. The DNA of the CDR3 is TGTGCCAGCAGACCTCCGGGACCCAGGAGCTCCTACGAGCAGTACTTC. This sequence encodes CASRPPGPRSSYEQYF.

The chain is built from TRBV6-1 and TRBJ2-2; D call uncertain. This CDR3 is 13 amino acids long. Trimming removed 8 bases at V and 0 bases at J, with 7 bases between. Looked up from germline, CDR1 is MNHNS and CDR2 is SASEGT. The CDR3 here is CASVQANTGELFF. CDR3 DNA: TGTGCCAGCGTGCAGGCGAACACCGGGGAGCTGTTTTTT.

Remarks on this clonotype: This CDR3 fails to terminate in the conserved phenylalanine or tryptophan, so it likely reflects a read error. The V and J genes are TRBV6-5 and TRBJ2-3; D uncertain. Deletions cut 0 bases from V and 4 bases from J, with 14 bases between. CDR3 length: 16 amino acids. The germline gives CDR1 MNHEY, CDR2 SVGAGI. For the CDR3, the DNA is TGTGCCAGCAGTTACTCGACCCTCGGCGGTCCAGATACGCAGTATTTA. Its protein is CASSYSTLGGPDTQYL.

As to this clonotype: A read error may be the cause here, since a much bigger clone is one base away. The chain recombines TRBV20-1 with TRBJ1-3, with D possibly TRBD1 on 5 matching bases. V dropped 6 bases and J dropped 0 bases, with 12 bases sitting between them. This CDR3 is built from 14 residues. Germline V gene sequence: CDR1 DFQATT, CDR2 SNEGSKA (reference sequence). The CDR3 spells CSAMGRFSGNTIYF. In DNA, the CDR3 is TGCAGTGCGATGGGACGGTTCTCTGGAAACACCATATATTTT.

This clonotype was picked up many times. The V gene is TRBV28, the J gene TRBJ2-4; D may correspond to TRBD1 or TRBD2 (6 bases each). Trimming removed 5 bases from V and 0 bases from J, with 8 bases in between. The germline gives CDR1 MDHEN, CDR2 SYDVKM. The CDR3 has 14 amino acids. The CDR3 loop reads CASSRGVAKNIQYF. As DNA, the CDR3 is TGTGCCAGCAGTAGGGGGGTAGCCAAAAACATTCAGTACTTC.

As concerns this clonotype: The junction departs from germline at one end; a sequencing error may be responsible. This chain links TRBV4-1 with TRBJ2-2; maybe TRBD2 (6 bases). CDR1 is MGHRA, CDR2 YSYEKL, per germline. CDR3 length equals 14 residues. The CDR3 DNA follows: TGCGCCAGCAGCCACGGAGGGCCAACCGGGGAGCAGTTTTTT. Its translation is CASSHGGPTGEQFF.

The rearrangement joins TRBV24-1 to TRBJ2-3; no reliable D call. The CDR3 has 16 residues. V lost 4 bases to trimming and J lost 0 bases, with 13 bases between them. Germline values: CDR1 KGHDR, CDR2 SFDVKD. CDR3: CATSEYAEASTDTQYF. DNA for the CDR3: TGTGCCACCAGTGAATACGCCGAGGCAAGCACAGATACGCAGTATTTT.

The chain is built from TRBV7-9 and TRBJ2-3; D not certain. CDR1 and CDR2 (germline): SEHNR, FQNEAQ (reference sequence). V gave up 4 bases and J gave up 11 bases, with 25 bases separating them. The CDR3 is 16 residues long. CDR3 in DNA: TGTGCCAGCAGCTCGTCCTCTAGTCCCAGGCCAGAAATGCAGTATTTT. It specifies CASSSSSSPRPEMQYF.

This clonotype occurred a few times. The J gene is TRBJ2-5, the V gene TRBV29-1, with 9 bases lining up with TRBD2. The germline CDR1 and CDR2 sequences are SQVTM and ANQGSEA. The CDR3 contains 11 residues. Trimming at V came to 3 bases and at J to 14 bases, leaving 7 bases not matched to a gene. DNA of the CDR3: TGCAGCGTTGAGTTTAGCGGGAGAGATTACTTC. Translation gives CSVEFSGRDYF.

This clonotype was seen a handful of times. The chain couples TRBV6-1 to TRBJ2-1; TRBD2 matches at 12 bases. J gave up 0 bases and V 1 base, and 4 bases lay outside the gene matches. Germline V lookup: CDR1 MNHNS, CDR2 SASEGT. This CDR3 region has 18 residues. The CDR3 region is CASSEDPGLAGSYNEQFF. The CDR3 DNA is TGTGCCAGCAGTGAAGACCCGGGACTAGCGGGCTCCTACAATGAGCAGTTCTTC.

The chain couples TRBV6-5 to TRBJ2-1, with D possibly called TRBD1 or TRBD2 (5 bases each). The CDR3 extends over 16 amino acids. Germline assignment: CDR1 MNHEY and CDR2 SVGAGI. V was clipped by 5 bases and J by 0 bases, with 14 bases between them. This CDR3 reads CASSNLPGSSYNEQFF. Here the CDR3 DNA reads TGTGCCAGCAGTAACCTGCCAGGGAGCTCCTACAATGAGCAGTTCTTC.

This clonotype has at least ten counts. CDR3 nucleotides: TGTGCCAGCAGGGAGGGTGGTACGCAGTATTTT. Residues: CASREGGTQYF. V usage is TRBV6-1 and J usage is TRBJ2-3, with D possibly being TRBD2 (6 bases). This CDR3 has 11 residues. V gave up 6 bases and J gave up 8 bases, with 9 bases separating them. CDR1 is MNHNS, CDR2 SASEGT, per germline.

The chain links TRBV18 to TRBJ2-3; 8 bases line up with TRBD1. Germline CDR1 reads KGHSH; CDR2 reads LQKENI. CDR3 length: 16 residues. With 3 bases clipped from V and 2 bases from J, the junction kept 7 bases outside the gene matches. DNA of the CDR3: TGTGCCAGCTCACCCGGGGACAGGATATCCACAGATACGCAGTATTTT. Amino acids: CASSPGDRISTDTQYF.

A remark on this clonotype: At one end the junction does not follow the germline gene, possibly because of a read error. The chain uses TRBV19 and TRBJ2-7, with TRBD2 matching over 10 bases. The CDR3 spans 15 residues. Germline values: CDR1 LNHDA, CDR2 SQIVND (reference sequence). The CDR3: CASTSTGLAVDEQYF. As DNA, the CDR3 is TGCGCCAGTACTTCCACCGGACTAGCGGTGGACGAGCAGTACTTC.

CDR3 region: CASSYNYEQYF. The CDR3 coding sequence is TGTGCCAGCAGTTACAACTACGAGCAGTACTTC. The rearrangement links TRBV6-6 to TRBJ2-7; D ambiguous. The CDR3 has 11 residues. In germline, CDR1 is MNHNY, CDR2 SVGAGI (reference sequence). V lost 2 bases and J 3 bases, leaving 2 bases between the germline ends.

This chain joins TRBV29-1 and TRBJ2-7; 12 nucleotides line up with TRBD2. Losses at the gene ends were 4 bases for V and 2 bases for J; bases not matched to a gene: 6. Germline CDR1 SQVTM, CDR2 ANQGSEA. The CDR3 is made up of 15 amino acids. CDR3 DNA sequence: TGCAGCGTTGCCGCGACTAGCGGGAGTCCCTACGAGCAGTACTTC. Its translation is CSVAATSGSPYEQYF.

This clonotype showed up just a few times. V usage is TRBV27 and J usage is TRBJ1-5; no firm D call. Germline assignment: CDR1 MNHEY and CDR2 SMNVEV (reference sequence). This CDR3 is built from 13 residues. V was cut by 5 bases and J by 1 base, with 6 bases left in between. CDR3: CASSQKSNQPQHF. The CDR3 DNA sequence: TGTGCCAGCAGTCAAAAAAGCAATCAGCCCCAGCATTTT.

This chain connects TRBV2 to TRBJ2-6; 11 nucleotides match TRBD2. The junction had 11 bases not matched to a gene; V was cut back by 10 bases and J by 0 bases. Germline-derived CDR1 and CDR2 are SNHLY and FYNNEI. This CDR3 is built from 18 residues. DNA for the CDR3: TGTGCCAACTACCTTAGACTAGCGGGACTCTCTGGGGCCAACGTCCTGACTTTC. Protein: CANYLRLAGLSGANVLTF.

This clonotype was counted at least ten times. The chain combines TRBV29-1 with TRBJ2-2; possibly TRBD1 for D (5 bases). Germline values: CDR1 SQVTM, CDR2 ANQGSEA. The CDR3 has 13 residues. The germline V and J ends were trimmed by 6 bases and 0 bases, with 8 bases remaining between them. The CDR3 coding sequence is TGCAGCGTGGCAGGGTCGAACACCGGGGAGCTGTTTTTT. This codes for CSVAGSNTGELFF.

The V and J genes are TRBV15 and TRBJ2-7; 7 positions match TRBD1. V lost 1 base and J lost 5; bases outside the gene matches: 8. CDR3 length: 15 residues. The germline V gene encodes CDR1 LNHNV and CDR2 YYDKDF (reference sequence). The CDR3 reads CATSRAGTAQDEQYF. For the CDR3, the DNA is TGTGCCACCAGCAGAGCCGGGACAGCCCAAGACGAGCAGTACTTC.

This clonotype occurred many times. The V call is TRBV7-9, the J call TRBJ1-1; the match to TRBD1 covers 7 bases. The CDR3 runs 15 residues. The ends lost 6 bases at V and 4 bases at J; junction bases unmatched: 11. Germline loops: CDR1 SEHNR, CDR2 FQNEAQ (reference sequence). CDR3 DNA: TGTGCCAGCAGAAAACGACAGGGCGGCGGCACTGAAGCTTTCTTT. Encoded protein: CASRKRQGGGTEAFF.